The clone carrying this T cell receptor beta chain appeared a few times. This sample was taken from a study of human T cells and chemical hapten exposure. Study background: Application of 0.01% DPC to the upper back was done by patch test, with a reading at 6 days. Across samples, TCR yields varied, mostly owing to small differences in pooled library volumes.

V lost 4 bases and J 0 bases, leaving 15 bases between the germline ends. Germline V gives CDR1 SQVTM, CDR2 ANQGSEA. The CDR3 extends over 16 amino acids. Per the original methods: The number of TCRs in each sample had a median of about 95,000 and spanned roughly 23,224 to 750,000. Each CDR3 protein gets one entry after TCRdb re-called the RACE reads with MiXCR. In this record, the V and J calls reflect TCRdb's handling and not the investigators' own analysis. The sample holds fewer than 95,000 distinct CDR3 sequences, approximately 11% seen once. Sample time point: patch test 2, 6 weeks after DPC sensitization. Stated treatment: therapeutic diphenylcyclopropenone sensitization with weekly scalp DPC.

The chain employs TRBV29-1 and TRBJ2-2; D remains ambiguous. Sequencing was performed on whole blood, taken in connection with sensitization to the hapten diphenylcyclopropenone (DPC). The origin of this receptor is a man between 35 and 55 years old with alopecia areata. Some clones in this sample may be carry-over from other donors' samples. For the CDR3, the DNA is TGCAGCGTTGGTACGGGCAGATCTGCGAACACCGGGGAGCTGTTTTTT. It is translated as CSVGTGRSANTGELFF.